This T cell receptor (beta chain) was profiled in a study of shared clonotypes between healthy human individuals (dated by TCRdb to 2020 to 2022). Regarding the complete study: The cohort comprised a couple of women and a few men aged 18 to 49 years. For each donor, CD4 naive and CD4 memory were each run on three plates, CD8 naive on two plates, and CD8 memory on one plate. The study deeply sequenced blood TCR repertoires of about 5 healthy adults to estimate repertoire size and the extent of clonotype sharing between individuals. Libraries were prepared and TCR repertoires were sequenced by different laboratories using diverse techniques, in order to increase sequencing depth and limit assay-specific biases. Leukapheresis yielded between about 0.85 and 9.5 billion PBMCs per donor.

CDR1 SEHNR and CDR2 FQNEAQ are derived from the germline V gene (reference sequence). Trimming removed 4 bases from V and 4 bases from J, leaving 8 bases between the germline ends. Spanning cysteine to phenylalanine, the CDR3 consists of 14 amino acids. Here the CDR3 DNA is all that survives: 42 bases in frame from base 1. Turning to this clone: Its recognized antigen is unknown. Base qualities are not at hand, and no much larger clone is one base apart.

Study-wide conclusions, independent of this receptor: Compared with non-shared clonotypes, the clonotypes found in all four sorted-subset donors had higher generation probabilities. Because the study included only a small number of donors, the genetic and exposure-history diversity represented was limited. Naive subsets generally had larger estimated clonotype richness than memory subsets. Sampling was restricted to blood, and TCR repertoires in tissues likely differ from the TCR repertoires found in blood. Across four donors, about 4.5% of naive CD4, approximately 3.6% of naive CD8, 2% to 2.5% of memory CD4, and 0.3% to 0.45% of memory CD8 clonotypes were shared. Pairwise subsampling led to the expectation that sequencing depth would affect the degree of clonotype sharing among donors. Rarefaction of sorted-subset datasets indicated incomplete sequencing despite the large sequencing depth.

Using the deep immunoSEQ assay, multiplex PCR amplified TCR CDR3 regions from genomic DNA. For each cell subset, the extracted genomic DNA was distributed evenly across all wells of several immunoSEQ 96-well plates, and each plate served as one replicate. For sorted subsets, approximately 190 ng genomic DNA, equal to 30,000 to 35,000 T cell genomes, was loaded into each replicate PCR. Purified libraries were quantified with a Qubit 3.0 fluorometer, sized on a Bioanalyzer 2100, and re-quantified with the KAPA Library Quantification kit. Each immunoSEQ 96-well plate was sequenced on its own single-read 150-cycle Illumina NextSeq 550 flow cell. In the paper's pipeline: Because only junctional sequences without quality scores were contained in the immunoSEQ output, filtering matching that applied to full-length reads could not be performed. Sequences were annotated with PyIR, a Python wrapper for IgBLAST v1.9, using IMGT germline references to assign V/J genes and CDR3. Any read was removed if the V/J assignment was weak (E-value above 1e-6), the CDR3 was missing, or the read contained stop codons, out-of-frame junctions, or ambiguous translated residues. V3J clonotypes were defined by identical inferred V gene, J gene, and CDR3 amino acid sequence. Percentage overlap between repertoires was calculated by dividing the number of shared unique clonotypes by the size of the smaller repertoire. Three approaches were used to assess repertoire richness: RTK rarefaction, the Chao1 estimator, and Recon v2.1 estimates of unobserved clonotypes. Generation probabilities for all TCRbeta clonotypes obtained by the gDNA method from several donors were computed using OLGA. Here the immuneACCESS table is served through TCRdb, limited to in-frame sequences with V and J called. Missing clones are a known gap in these copies; in checked studies unresolved V genes cover under half, and the rest lacks a known reason. From that table come the V and J calls and clone size; the DNA was used to work out D and trimming. This sample holds about 2.1 million clones; more than 85% were observed only once. The ten top clones hold 1.7% of the sample.

For the CD8 naive samples, CD45RO-negative cells were positively selected for CCR7, yielding a CD45RA+CCR7+ population from which TemRA cells were excluded. Healthy HIV-negative adults with no recently reported acute infections or vaccinations were included as donors. All donors were Caucasian adults living in Nashville, Tennessee, USA. Blood was obtained by leukapheresis, after which PBMCs were separated by Ficoll-Histopaque density gradient centrifugation and cryopreserved in liquid nitrogen vapor phase. Purity and quantity of every magnetically sorted T cell population were checked by analytical flow cytometry. Each sorted fraction had its genomic DNA isolated and then quantified by UV absorbance on a Nanodrop 2000c.

The receptor chain draws on TRBV7-9 and TRBJ2-6, with the D gene too uncertain to name. This TCR came from a young man in good health. Some clones in this sample may be carry-over from other donors' samples. The sequencing input was naive CD8+ T cells from PBMCs. The cell subset or site tag for this specimen amounts to: CD45RA+CCR7+. The CDR3 protein is CASSSMYGANVLTF. The base sequence is TGTGCCAGCAGCTCGATGTACGGGGCCAACGTCCTGACTTTC.